Listed below are T cell receptor beta chains from one sample, sequenced in a study of T cells after yellow fever vaccination. A single record per CDR3 protein comes from TCRdb applying MiXCR to the 5' RACE reads. In the table there are just under 600,000 distinct CDR3 sequences, approximately 13% of which are singletons. The sequencing here drew on PBMCs, taken on the day of the yellow fever booster vaccination. The receptors shown here come from a man aged 30 to 39 who received the YFV17D yellow fever vaccine. Each CDR3 is given with its conserved first and last residue. The order of the fields is clone size, J gene, D gene, CDR3 length, V gene, CDR3 DNA, CDR3 protein. A D gene is named only where the DNA matches it firmly. Size values are once, few and many counts, or a class for expanded clones, and some rows have none.

clone_size: -; j_call: TRBJ2-3; d_call: TRBD1; cdr3_length: 19; v_call: TRBV2; cdr3_nt: TGTGCCAGCAGTCGACAGGGCGCGGCAGGTTGGGCTAGCACAGATACGCAGTATTTT; cdr3_aa: CASSRQGAAGWASTDTQYF
clone_size: -; j_call: TRBJ2-1; d_call: TRBD2; cdr3_length: 15; v_call: TRBV3-1; cdr3_nt: TGTGCCAGCAGGGTCGGGACTAGCGGGGCCAATGAGCAGTTCTTC; cdr3_aa: CASRVGTSGANEQFF
clone_size: few; j_call: TRBJ2-1; d_call: -; cdr3_length: 12; v_call: TRBV12-5; cdr3_nt: TGTGCTAGTGGTTTGGTTCTGGATGAGCAGTTCTTC; cdr3_aa: CASGLVLDEQFF
clone_size: few; j_call: TRBJ1-1; d_call: -; cdr3_length: 12; v_call: TRBV13; cdr3_nt: TGTGCCAGCGGGACACTGAACACTGAAGCTTTCTTT; cdr3_aa: CASGTLNTEAFF
clone_size: once; j_call: TRBJ2-3; d_call: -; cdr3_length: 18; v_call: TRBV12-3/TRBV12-4; cdr3_nt: TGTGCCAGCTGTTTAGAGGCGGGTTCGGCGGGCCGCACAGATACGCAGTATTTT; cdr3_aa: CASCLEAGSAGRTDTQYF
clone_size: -; j_call: TRBJ2-3; d_call: -; cdr3_length: 13; v_call: TRBV6-2/TRBV6-3; cdr3_nt: TGTGCCAGCACACGCCTCCCGTCAGATACGCAGTATTTT; cdr3_aa: CASTRLPSDTQYF
clone_size: few; j_call: TRBJ2-3; d_call: TRBD1; cdr3_length: 14; v_call: TRBV12-3/TRBV12-4; cdr3_nt: TGTGCCACCTGTAGGGGGCCTGAGACAGATACGCAGTATTTT; cdr3_aa: CATCRGPETDTQYF
clone_size: -; j_call: TRBJ1-1; d_call: TRBD1; cdr3_length: 17; v_call: TRBV9; cdr3_nt: TGTGCCAGCAGCGTAGCGGGCCAGGGGGCCATGAACACTGAAGCTTTCTTT; cdr3_aa: CASSVAGQGAMNTEAFF
clone_size: -; j_call: TRBJ2-3; d_call: -; cdr3_length: 14; v_call: TRBV29-1; cdr3_nt: TGCAGCGTTGCCCTTGCAGGGTTCACAGATACGCAGTATTTT; cdr3_aa: CSVALAGFTDTQYF
clone_size: -; j_call: TRBJ2-7; d_call: -; cdr3_length: 14; v_call: TRBV20-1; cdr3_nt: TGCAGTGCTGACCCGGGGTTGGCGGGCTACGAGCAGTACTTC; cdr3_aa: CSADPGLAGYEQYF
clone_size: many; j_call: TRBJ2-7; d_call: -; cdr3_length: 13; v_call: TRBV20-1; cdr3_nt: TGCAGTGCTACCCGGGACACATCCTACGAGCAGTACTTC; cdr3_aa: CSATRDTSYEQYF
clone_size: -; j_call: TRBJ1-1; d_call: TRBD1; cdr3_length: 15; v_call: TRBV20-1; cdr3_nt: TGCAGTGCTTTCCAGACAGGGGGGCGGTACACTGAAGCTTTCTTT; cdr3_aa: CSAFQTGGRYTEAFF
clone_size: few; j_call: TRBJ2-7; d_call: -; cdr3_length: 14; v_call: TRBV13; cdr3_nt: TGTGCCAGCAGCACAGGAGACAGCTACTACGAGCAGTACTTC; cdr3_aa: CASSTGDSYYEQYF
clone_size: -; j_call: TRBJ1-2; d_call: TRBD1; cdr3_length: 12; v_call: TRBV12-3/TRBV12-4; cdr3_nt: TGTGCCAGCAGTTTAGCGGACAGGAACTACACCTTC; cdr3_aa: CASSLADRNYTF
clone_size: many; j_call: TRBJ1-2; d_call: -; cdr3_length: 11; v_call: TRBV28; cdr3_nt: TGTGCCAGCAATCCGGGTTATGGCTACACCTTC; cdr3_aa: CASNPGYGYTF
clone_size: few; j_call: TRBJ2-7; d_call: -; cdr3_length: 16; v_call: TRBV2; cdr3_nt: TGTGCCAGCAGCCGAATGAGAAGCGGCAGCTCCTACGAGCAGTACTTC; cdr3_aa: CASSRMRSGSSYEQYF
clone_size: few; j_call: TRBJ2-1; d_call: -; cdr3_length: 16; v_call: TRBV27; cdr3_nt: TGTGCCAGCAGTTTGTCCCACAGGTCTTACTACAATGAGCAGTTCTTC; cdr3_aa: CASSLSHRSYYNEQFF
clone_size: few; j_call: TRBJ2-7; d_call: -; cdr3_length: 12; v_call: TRBV24-1; cdr3_nt: TGTGCCACCAGTGATACCCGCTACGAGCAGTACTTC; cdr3_aa: CATSDTRYEQYF
clone_size: -; j_call: TRBJ1-1; d_call: -; cdr3_length: 16; v_call: TRBV20-1; cdr3_nt: TGCAGTGCTAGAGATGATATCCCGATCCCGGGCACTGAAGCTTTCTTT; cdr3_aa: CSARDDIPIPGTEAFF
clone_size: -; j_call: TRBJ2-4; d_call: -; cdr3_length: 14; v_call: TRBV6-1; cdr3_nt: TGTGCCAGCAGTGCGGACGGACTCAAAAACATTCAGTACTTC; cdr3_aa: CASSADGLKNIQYF
clone_size: -; j_call: TRBJ2-2; d_call: -; cdr3_length: 13; v_call: TRBV6-2/TRBV6-3; cdr3_nt: TGTGCCAGCAGTTACGGAGTTTCCGGGGAGCTGTTTTTT; cdr3_aa: CASSYGVSGELFF
clone_size: few; j_call: TRBJ2-7; d_call: TRBD2; cdr3_length: 15; v_call: TRBV20-1; cdr3_nt: TGCAGTGCTACCCGGGGACTAGCGGAGGTTTACGAGCAGTACTTC; cdr3_aa: CSATRGLAEVYEQYF
clone_size: -; j_call: TRBJ2-7; d_call: -; cdr3_length: 14; v_call: TRBV5-1; cdr3_nt: TGCGCCAGCAGCTCGGGGGCAGGGCGAGGCGAGCAGTACTTC; cdr3_aa: CASSSGAGRGEQYF
clone_size: few; j_call: TRBJ2-7; d_call: TRBD1; cdr3_length: 16; v_call: TRBV7-2; cdr3_nt: TGTGCCAGCAGCTCAAACTACGACAGGGGTCGGTACGAGCAGTACTTC; cdr3_aa: CASSSNYDRGRYEQYF
clone_size: few; j_call: TRBJ1-5; d_call: TRBD1; cdr3_length: 14; v_call: TRBV2; cdr3_nt: TGTGCCAGCAGAGGGACAGGGGCCTATCAGCCCCAGCATTTT; cdr3_aa: CASRGTGAYQPQHF
clone_size: -; j_call: TRBJ2-7; d_call: TRBD1; cdr3_length: 14; v_call: TRBV20-1; cdr3_nt: TGCAGTGCCAGGGGGGACAGGGAGGCCTACGAGCAGTACTTC; cdr3_aa: CSARGDREAYEQYF
clone_size: many; j_call: TRBJ1-4; d_call: TRBD1; cdr3_length: 14; v_call: TRBV6-5; cdr3_nt: TGTGCCAGCAGACGTTCACAGGGGGGGGAAAAACTGTTTTTT; cdr3_aa: CASRRSQGGEKLFF
clone_size: -; j_call: TRBJ2-3; d_call: -; cdr3_length: 15; v_call: TRBV7-2; cdr3_nt: TGTGCCAGCAGCTACCCTATCGGAAACACAGATACGCAGTATTTT; cdr3_aa: CASSYPIGNTDTQYF
clone_size: few; j_call: TRBJ2-7; d_call: -; cdr3_length: 14; v_call: TRBV5-1; cdr3_nt: TGCGCCAGCAGCTTGGAGCGGCAGACCTACGAGCAGTACTTC; cdr3_aa: CASSLERQTYEQYF
clone_size: few; j_call: TRBJ2-2; d_call: TRBD2; cdr3_length: 14; v_call: TRBV10-3; cdr3_nt: TGTGCCACCTGGACTAGCGGGGTCACCGGGGAGCTGTTTTTT; cdr3_aa: CATWTSGVTGELFF
clone_size: -; j_call: TRBJ2-7; d_call: TRBD2; cdr3_length: 16; v_call: TRBV13; cdr3_nt: TGTGCCAGCAGCTCTACCCATACTAGCGGGGGCTACGAGCAGTACTTC; cdr3_aa: CASSSTHTSGGYEQYF
clone_size: few; j_call: TRBJ1-2; d_call: TRBD1; cdr3_length: 15; v_call: TRBV10-1; cdr3_nt: TGCGCCAGCAGTGAGTCGACGGGGACAGGGAAGGGCTACACCTTC; cdr3_aa: CASSESTGTGKGYTF
clone_size: few; j_call: TRBJ2-2; d_call: TRBD2; cdr3_length: 17; v_call: TRBV3-1; cdr3_nt: TGTGCCAGCAGCCCTTCTAGCGGGAGCGTTAACACCGGGGAGCTGTTTTTT; cdr3_aa: CASSPSSGSVNTGELFF
clone_size: -; j_call: TRBJ2-7; d_call: -; cdr3_length: 15; v_call: TRBV4-3; cdr3_nt: TGCGCCAGCAGCCAAGAGAGGGGAAACTCCTACGAGCAGTACTTC; cdr3_aa: CASSQERGNSYEQYF
clone_size: few; j_call: TRBJ2-1; d_call: TRBD2; cdr3_length: 17; v_call: TRBV20-1; cdr3_nt: TGCAGTGCCACAGACACCGGGACTAGCCGAGTGTACAATGAGCAGTTCTTC; cdr3_aa: CSATDTGTSRVYNEQFF
clone_size: few; j_call: TRBJ1-1; d_call: -; cdr3_length: 11; v_call: TRBV12-3/TRBV12-4; cdr3_nt: TGTGCCAGCAGTTTTGCCGAGGAAGCTTTCTTT; cdr3_aa: CASSFAEEAFF
clone_size: -; j_call: TRBJ2-7; d_call: TRBD2; cdr3_length: 16; v_call: TRBV3-1; cdr3_nt: TGTGCCAGCAGCCAAGACCCTAGCGGGAGTTTTTACGAGCAGTACTTC; cdr3_aa: CASSQDPSGSFYEQYF
clone_size: -; j_call: TRBJ2-2; d_call: TRBD1; cdr3_length: 15; v_call: TRBV6-5; cdr3_nt: TGTGCCAGCAGTTACCTGGACAGGGACGCCGGGGAGCTGTTTTTT; cdr3_aa: CASSYLDRDAGELFF
clone_size: many; j_call: TRBJ2-1; d_call: -; cdr3_length: 14; v_call: TRBV7-2; cdr3_nt: TGTGCCAGCAGCTTCGCACAACTAGCTGTTGAGCAGTTCTTC; cdr3_aa: CASSFAQLAVEQFF
clone_size: few; j_call: TRBJ2-3; d_call: TRBD2; cdr3_length: 17; v_call: TRBV7-2; cdr3_nt: TGTGCCAGCAGCCGTACTAGCGGGAGGGCCGGAACAGATACGCAGTATTTT; cdr3_aa: CASSRTSGRAGTDTQYF
clone_size: -; j_call: TRBJ2-7; d_call: TRBD2; cdr3_length: 16; v_call: TRBV20-1; cdr3_nt: TGCAGTGCTACGGGACTAGCGGGAGACGGCTCCTACGAGCAGTACTTC; cdr3_aa: CSATGLAGDGSYEQYF
clone_size: few; j_call: TRBJ2-3; d_call: TRBD2; cdr3_length: 16; v_call: TRBV6-5; cdr3_nt: TGTGCCAGCAGTTACTCGGCCAGCGGGAGTGGAGATACGCAGTATTTT; cdr3_aa: CASSYSASGSGDTQYF
clone_size: -; j_call: TRBJ2-1; d_call: -; cdr3_length: 14; v_call: TRBV12-3/TRBV12-4; cdr3_nt: TGTGCCAGCAGTGGTACGGGACTGTACAATGAGCAGTTCTTC; cdr3_aa: CASSGTGLYNEQFF
clone_size: few; j_call: TRBJ2-7; d_call: TRBD2; cdr3_length: 13; v_call: TRBV29-1; cdr3_nt: TGCAGCGCCCAGAGGCGGGGGACCTACGAGCAGTACTTC; cdr3_aa: CSAQRRGTYEQYF
clone_size: -; j_call: TRBJ2-1; d_call: -; cdr3_length: 19; v_call: TRBV5-1; cdr3_nt: TGCGCCAGCAGAGGGCTGCCTACAGGGAGGGCGAGCTCCTACAATGAGCAGTTCTTC; cdr3_aa: CASRGLPTGRASSYNEQFF
clone_size: -; j_call: TRBJ2-5; d_call: TRBD2; cdr3_length: 15; v_call: TRBV4-2; cdr3_nt: TGTGCCAGCAGCCACCGACTAGCGCCTCAAGAGACCCAGTACTTC; cdr3_aa: CASSHRLAPQETQYF
clone_size: many; j_call: TRBJ1-2; d_call: -; cdr3_length: 13; v_call: TRBV18; cdr3_nt: TGTGCCAGCTCTTCAGGGCCCAACTATGGCTACACCTTC; cdr3_aa: CASSSGPNYGYTF
clone_size: -; j_call: TRBJ1-1; d_call: -; cdr3_length: 13; v_call: TRBV2; cdr3_nt: TGTGCCAGCAGTGAACATCATACCACTGAAGCTTTCTTT; cdr3_aa: CASSEHHTTEAFF
clone_size: -; j_call: TRBJ1-5; d_call: TRBD1; cdr3_length: 15; v_call: TRBV12-3/TRBV12-4; cdr3_nt: TGTGCCAGCAGTTTAGAACAGGGGGGCAATCAGCCCCAGCATTTT; cdr3_aa: CASSLEQGGNQPQHF
clone_size: -; j_call: TRBJ2-2; d_call: -; cdr3_length: 15; v_call: TRBV3-1; cdr3_nt: TGTGCCACCAGCCAATTTTCAGGGAGCACCGGGGAGCTGTTTTTT; cdr3_aa: CATSQFSGSTGELFF
clone_size: -; j_call: TRBJ1-2; d_call: TRBD1; cdr3_length: 15; v_call: TRBV7-9; cdr3_nt: TGTGCCAGCAGCTCCCTGGACAGGGCAAGGGATGGCTACACCTTC; cdr3_aa: CASSSLDRARDGYTF
clone_size: many; j_call: TRBJ2-2; d_call: TRBD2; cdr3_length: 15; v_call: TRBV24-1; cdr3_nt: TGTGCCACCAGTGATAGGACTAGCGGGAGCCAGGAGCTGTTTTTT; cdr3_aa: CATSDRTSGSQELFF
clone_size: -; j_call: TRBJ2-3; d_call: TRBD2; cdr3_length: 14; v_call: TRBV7-8; cdr3_nt: TGTGCCAGCAGCTTCGGGAGGGGAGCAGATACGCAGTATTTT; cdr3_aa: CASSFGRGADTQYF